The 17 T cell receptor beta chains below come from one sample, sequenced in a study of blood T cell repertoires in COVID-19. The assay was immunoSEQ multiplex PCR, and TCRdb's table has in-frame clones only and misses some. Here the sample spans 200,000 to 300,000 clones, roughly 86% being singletons. Sequenced sample: peripheral blood. These receptors were obtained from a woman aged 25 to 45 who had recovered from COVID-19.

This rearrangement joins TRBV4-2 to TRBJ2-3, with D maybe TRBD1 (6 bases). The CDR3 length is 16 residues. Trimming took off 4 bases at V and 1 base at J, with 15 bases between the two ends. The germline CDR1 and CDR2 sequences are LGHNA and YNFKEQ. DNA of the CDR3: TGTGCCAGCAGCCGAGGAGACAGGTTTGGCACAGATACGCAGTATTTT. This gives the protein CASSRGDRFGTDTQYF.

This clone was detected only a few times. The rearrangement joins TRBV5-1 to TRBJ2-2; D is perhaps TRBD1 (6 bases). V gave up 1 base and J gave up 6 bases, with 7 bases separating them. CDR1 is SGHRS and CDR2 is YFSETQ in the germline V gene. This CDR3 has 13 residues. The CDR3 bases are TGCGCCAGCAGCTTGTCAGGGGCCGGGGAGCTGTTTTTT. This gives the protein CASSLSGAGELFF.

This chain links TRBV4-1 with TRBJ2-1, with a tentative D call TRBD2 (6 bases). CDR3 length: 15 residues. Germline V lookup: CDR1 MGHRA, CDR2 YSYEKL. Trimming removed 1 base from V and 4 bases from J, with 11 bases in between. The CDR3 bases are TGCGCCAGCAGCCAAGGGCCGCGGGGTTACAATGAGCAGTTCTTC. It is translated as CASSQGPRGYNEQFF.

The V call is TRBV7-2, the J call TRBJ1-4; tentative D call: TRBD1 (6 bases). The CDR3 has 14 residues. CDR1 and CDR2 from the germline V gene are SGHTA and FQGNSA. Trimming took 6 bases from V and 2 from J, leaving 10 bases between them. The CDR3 loop reads CASSLRGTNEKLFF. The CDR3 DNA follows: TGTGCCAGCAGTCTCAGGGGTACTAATGAAAAACTGTTTTTT.

On this clone: The same CDR3 also results from other DNA sequences found in this sample. The chain couples TRBV5-1 to TRBJ2-7; D is perhaps TRBD2 (5 bases). From germline, CDR1 is SGHRS and CDR2 YFSETQ. V lost 0 bases and J 6 bases, leaving 10 bases between the germline ends. The CDR3 consists of 13 residues. The CDR3 bases are TGCGCCAGCAGCTTGGACTTGGCGGGCGAGCAGTACTTC. It specifies CASSLDLAGEQYF.

The chain couples TRBV3-1 (or the pseudogene TRBV3-2) to TRBJ1-1; 7 bases are shared with TRBD1. This CDR3 is built from 13 residues. Germline values: CDR1 LGHDT, CDR2 YNNKEL (reference sequence). V lost 4 bases and J lost 8; bases outside the gene matches: 7. DNA for the CDR3: TGTGCCAGCAGCCCAGACAGGGCGATCGAAGCTTTCTTT. It codes for CASSPDRAIEAFF.

The chain joins TRBV5-6 to TRBJ2-5, with D possibly TRBD2 on 6 matching bases. Per the germline V gene, CDR1 is SGHDT and CDR2 is YYEEEE. The CDR3 spans 15 residues. V was trimmed by 4 bases and J by 4 bases, leaving 17 bases between them. The DNA of the CDR3 is TGTGCCAGCAGCCTCGGCCTGGGGCGGGGAGAGACCCAGTACTTC. It specifies CASSLGLGRGETQYF.

This chain joins TRBV2 and TRBJ1-1, with a possible D match to TRBD1 (5 bases). Trimming stripped 3 bases from V and 1 base from J, with 9 bases between. CDR1 and CDR2 (germline): SNHLY, FYNNEI. CDR3 length equals 14 residues. CDR3 loop: CASSDQGSNTEAFF. The CDR3 DNA is TGTGCCAGCAGTGACCAGGGATCGAACACTGAAGCTTTCTTT.

V gene TRBV5-6 combines with J gene TRBJ2-4, with a weak D call TRBD1 (5 bases). Trimming cost V 4 bases and J 1 base, with 6 bases left between them. The CDR3 is 13 amino acids. Germline V gene data show CDR1 as SGHDT and CDR2 as YYEEEE. For the CDR3, the DNA is TGTGCCAGCAGCGACAGCGCCAAAAACATTCAGTACTTC. Amino acids: CASSDSAKNIQYF.

The genes are TRBV6-6 and TRBJ2-7; D gene uncertain. The CDR3 covers 11 residues. The V gene's germline CDR1 is MNHNY and CDR2 SVGAGI (reference sequence). V was pared by 5 bases and J by 3 bases, with 5 bases between. The chain's CDR3 is CASSPYYEQYF. CDR3 coding DNA: TGTGCCAGCAGTCCCTACTACGAGCAGTACTTC.

The chain uses TRBV5-4 and TRBJ1-1; no reliable D call. In germline, CDR1 is SGHNT, CDR2 YYREEE (reference sequence). This CDR3 has 13 amino acids. The V gene lost 5 bases and the J gene lost 5 bases, with 13 bases spanning the gap. CDR3 region: CASSFPGRTEAFF. CDR3 DNA sequence: TGTGCCAGCAGTTTTCCAGGAAGGACTGAAGCTTTCTTT.

J is TRBJ1-1 and V is TRBV7-9; D gene uncertain. Germline CDR1 reads SEHNR; CDR2 reads FQNEAQ (reference sequence). This CDR3 is built from 14 residues. V shed 5 bases and J shed 1 base, with 11 bases lying between them. The CDR3 reads CASSVSPGNTEAFF. The CDR3 DNA follows: TGTGCCAGCAGCGTGTCCCCCGGGAACACTGAAGCTTTCTTT.

The V gene is TRBV21-1, the J gene TRBJ2-1; the DNA was not compared with TRBD2, the D call given in the table. TRBV21-1 is given as a pseudogene. This CDR3 spans 17 amino acids. CDR3 DNA sequence: TGTGCCAGCAGCAAAGCCCTCTGCGGGGGGCGCGACAATGAGCAGTTCTTC. Amino acids: CASSKALCGGRDNEQFF.

The CDR3 here is CASSLARTGDDGYTF. DNA of the CDR3: TGTGCCAGCAGCTTAGCGAGGACAGGGGATGATGGCTACACCTTC. The J gene is TRBJ1-2, the V gene TRBV7-2; TRBD1 matches at 9 bases. Germline lookup yields CDR1 SGHTA and CDR2 FQGNSA. CDR3 size: 15 residues. The V gene end was trimmed by 0 bases and the J gene end by 6 bases; junction bases not matched to a gene: 5.

This chain links TRBV7-9 with TRBJ2-3, with D possibly matching TRBD2 (5 bases). CDR3 size: 14 residues. V shed 3 bases and J shed 0 bases, with 7 bases lying between them. CDR1 is SEHNR and CDR2 is FQNEAQ in the germline V gene (reference sequence). CDR3 nucleotide sequence: TGTGCCAGCAGCTTCACGGGGAGCACAGATACGCAGTATTTT. It specifies CASSFTGSTDTQYF.

The chain recombines TRBV13 with TRBJ2-2, with TRBD2 matching over 10 bases. The CDR3 is 16 amino acids. Germline lookup yields CDR1 PRHDT and CDR2 FYEKMQ (reference sequence). Unmatched junction bases numbered 9, after V lost 4 bases and J lost 7 bases. The CDR3 region is CASSSGLERGGGELFF. Written as DNA, the CDR3 is TGTGCCAGCAGCTCCGGACTAGAGCGGGGGGGCGGGGAGCTGTTTTTT.

The chain couples TRBV5-4 to TRBJ1-4, with TRBD1 as a possible D gene (5 bases). This CDR3 region has 15 residues. Germline V gene data show CDR1 as SGHNT and CDR2 as YYREEE (reference sequence). Deletions cut 1 base from V and 8 bases from J, with 15 bases between. The CDR3 DNA sequence: TGTGCCAGCAGCTTGTGGCAGGGAGGTGACGAAAAACTGTTTTTT. Amino acid sequence: CASSLWQGGDEKLFF. Complete variable domain (other parts from reference TRBV5-4 and TRBJ1-4): ETGVTQSPTHLIKTRGQQVTLRCSSQSGHNTVSWYQQALGQGPQFIFQYYREEENGRGNFPPRFSGLQFPNYSSELNVNALELDDSALYLCASSLWQGGDEKLFFGSGTQLSVL.